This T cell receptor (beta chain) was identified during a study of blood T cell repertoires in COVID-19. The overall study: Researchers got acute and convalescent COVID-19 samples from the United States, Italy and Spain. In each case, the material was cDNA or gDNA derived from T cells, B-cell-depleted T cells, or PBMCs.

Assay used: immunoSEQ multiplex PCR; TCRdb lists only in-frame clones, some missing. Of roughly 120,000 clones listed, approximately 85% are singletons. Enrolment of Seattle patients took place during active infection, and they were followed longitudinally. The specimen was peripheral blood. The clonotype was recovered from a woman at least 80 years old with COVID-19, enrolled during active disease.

The CDR3 spells CASSRQGAKEKLFF. CDR3 coding DNA: TGTGCCAGCAGCCGACAGGGGGCAAAGGAAAAACTGTTTTTT. The chain joins TRBV11-2 to TRBJ1-4, with 10 bases identical to TRBD1. V lost 5 bases and J lost 8; bases outside the gene matches: 5. Germline CDR1 is SGHAT and CDR2 is FQNNGV. The CDR3 consists of 14 residues.